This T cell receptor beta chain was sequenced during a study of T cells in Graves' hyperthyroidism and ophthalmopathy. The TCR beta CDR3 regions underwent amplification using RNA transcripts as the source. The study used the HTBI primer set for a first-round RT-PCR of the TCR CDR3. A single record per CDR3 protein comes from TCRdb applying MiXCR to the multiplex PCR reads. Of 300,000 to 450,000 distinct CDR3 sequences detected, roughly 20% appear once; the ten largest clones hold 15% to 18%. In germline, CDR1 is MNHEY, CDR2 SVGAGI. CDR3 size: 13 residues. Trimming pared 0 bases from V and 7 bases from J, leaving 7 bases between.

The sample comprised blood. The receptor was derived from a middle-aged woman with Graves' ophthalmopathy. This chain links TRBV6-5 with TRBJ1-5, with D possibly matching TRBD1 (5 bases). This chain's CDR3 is CASSYSGQQPQHF. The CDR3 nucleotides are TGTGCCAGCAGTTACTCGGGGCAGCAGCCCCAGCATTTT.